This T cell receptor beta chain appears in the sequencing data of a study of siplizumab effects on memory and regulatory T cells. Study summary: Run as pairs, the mixed lymphocyte reactions received siplizumab at roughly 1 ug/mL or no drug. Study conclusions and caveats: It was never confirmed that proliferating Tregs from siplizumab cultures were suppressive.

Method: immunoSEQ multiplex PCR; TCRdb's copy keeps in-frame clones and lacks some. This table has about 10,000 clones, 35% to 55% appearing once. CDR1 SQVTM and CDR2 ANQGSEA come from the germline V gene. This CDR3 has 13 amino acids. V trimming: 6 bases; J trimming: 5 bases; junction bases outside the gene matches: 8. This clone qualifies as medium-sized (0.01 to 0.1%). As yet, its antigen is unknown. Coculturing of the mixed lymphocyte reaction cells was performed at 37°C for 6 to 7 days. The TCR sequence derives from a human donor in good health; the cells came from an allogeneic mixed lymphocyte reaction. This sequence joins TRBV29-1 and TRBJ2-5; 8 bases map to TRBD2. Source material: CFSE-low (dividing) CD4+ T cells sorted from an allogeneic mixed lymphocyte reaction. The CDR3 sequence: CSVRAGAGETQYF. CDR3 DNA: TGCAGCGTAAGAGCGGGAGCAGGGGAGACCCAGTACTTC.